This is a list of T cell receptor beta chains from one sample in a study of blood T cell repertoires in COVID-19. Some clones are missing from TCRdb's copy, which holds only in-frame ones; the method was immunoSEQ multiplex PCR. The sample contains a few hundred thousand clones, about four fifths of which appear only once. The sample was peripheral blood. The origin of the receptors is a woman under 30 with acute or convalescent COVID-19. The CDR3 runs from the conserved cysteine through the conserved F or W. The order of the fields is V gene, J gene, clone size, D gene, CDR3 DNA, CDR3 protein. D genes are given only for firm matches. Rows give clone size only sometimes, using once, few, many, or a class for an expanded clone.

>TRBV18|TRBJ1-4|NA|TRBD1
TGTGCCAGCTCACCTAGGACAGGGGTCGAAGAAAAACTGTTTTTT
CASSPRTGVEEKLFF
>TRBV20-1|TRBJ2-1|once|TRBD2
TGCAGTGCTAGTTCAGGTAGCGGGAGACTTTGGGAGCAGTTCTTC
CSASSGSGRLWEQFF
>TRBV4-3|TRBJ1-6|medium-sized|NA
TGCGCCAGCAGCCAAGGCGGGGGTTCGAATTCACCCCTCCACTTT
CASSQGGGSNSPLHF
>TRBV3-1/TRBV3-2|TRBJ2-7|NA|TRBD2
TGTGCCAGCAGCACTCAGAGCTTAGCGGGAGTAAAGCAGTACTTC
CASSTQSLAGVKQYF
>TRBV19|TRBJ1-1|NA|NA
TGTGCCAGTAGTATAGTAGGGGGGAACACTGAAGCTTTCTTT
CASSIVGGNTEAFF
>TRBV19|TRBJ2-1|NA|NA
TGTGCCAGTATCGAAGCTGGTAGCAGATACCCCACTTACAATGAGCAGTTCTTC
CASIEAGSRYPTYNEQFF
>TRBV11-2|TRBJ1-1|NA|NA
TGTGCCAGCACTCTTTTAGCGAACACTGAAGCTTTCTTT
CASTLLANTEAFF
>TRBV7-2|TRBJ2-7|NA|NA
TGTGCCAGCAGCGCACGGGAGAGGGCACTATACGAGCAGTACTTC
CASSARERALYEQYF
>TRBV29-1|TRBJ2-5|NA|TRBD1
TGCAGCGTTGATGGCAGGGGGCAAGAGACCCAGTACTTC
CSVDGRGQETQYF
>TRBV9|TRBJ2-6|NA|TRBD2
TGTGCCAGCAGCGTAGCTGGGAGGGCTGGGGCCAACGTCCTGACTTTC
CASSVAGRAGANVLTF